This T cell receptor (beta chain) was retrieved from a study of vaccination and CD4 T cells after COVID-19. Points on this clonotype: Its antigen remains unidentified.

The treatment here: roughly ten-day PBMC culture with coronavirus spike peptide pools or control peptides (ViraFEST assay). The germline V gene has CDR1 MDHEN and CDR2 SYDVKM. This CDR3 is 16 amino acids long. V gave up 5 bases and J gave up 1 base, with 14 bases separating them. The Oncomine TCR Beta short-read assay generated sequence data from the DNA of cultured CD4+ T cells. TCRdb re-called the PCR reads with MiXCR, one entry per CDR3 protein. The data hold over 10,000 distinct CDR3 sequences, with roughly 80% observed a single time. This chain links TRBV28 with TRBJ2-2; D may correspond to TRBD1 or TRBD2 (6 bases each). The TCR was taken from a human donor who had recovered from COVID-19. The sample consisted of CD4+ T cells from blood, cultured in vitro. The CDR3 here is CASSPRGQVNTGELFF. In DNA, the CDR3 is TGTGCCAGCAGTCCCCGGGGGCAGGTGAACACCGGGGAGCTGTTTTTT.